These 26 T cell receptor beta chains came from one sample sequenced in a study of cytomegalovirus exposure and HLA in healthy donors. PCR primers comprised 60 Vbeta and 13 Jbeta primers. Generated by immunoSEQ multiplex PCR, the TCRdb table keeps only in-frame clones and is missing some. The sample records around 100,000 clones, approximately 88% being singletons. What was sequenced was PBMCs. Every receptor here comes from a man aged 18-30 years in good health and CMV-seronegative.

The CDR3, as DNA: TGTGCCAGCAGCTTAACGGGGAGGGCCGACAATGAGCAGTTCTTC. Its protein product is CASSLTGRADNEQFF. The chain links TRBV7-3 to TRBJ2-1; 7 bases match TRBD2. The CDR3 is 15 amino acids. Germline V gives CDR1 SGHTA, CDR2 FQGTGA. The junction had 4 bases not matched to a gene; V was cut back by 0 bases and J by 5 bases.

The rearrangement uses TRBV5-6 and TRBJ2-7; TRBD2 is a possible D gene (6 bases). The CDR3 has 14 residues. Germline V gene lookup returns CDR1 SGHDT and CDR2 YYEEEE. Deletions cut 1 base from V and 4 bases from J, with 12 bases between. DNA of the CDR3: TGTGCCAGCAGCTTGACGGGAGAGGTGTACGAGCAGTACTTC. This translates into CASSLTGEVYEQYF. Full variable domain (remainder filled in from reference TRBV5-6 and TRBJ2-7): DAGVTQSPTHLIKTRGQQVTLRCSPKSGHDTVSWYQQALGQGPQFIFQYYEEEERQRGNFPDRFSGHQFPNYSSELNVNALLLGDSALYLCASSLTGEVYEQYFGPGTRLTVT.

This clone showed up just a few times. Other nucleotide sequences in the sample specify the same CDR3. V usage is TRBV13 and J usage is TRBJ2-7; 9 nucleotides agree with TRBD1. The CDR3 is 14 residues long. Germline CDR1 PRHDT, CDR2 FYEKMQ (reference sequence). The J segment lost 5 bases and the V segment lost 5 bases, leaving 7 bases of the junction unmatched. The CDR3 spells CASSAGQGLNEQYF. CDR3 nucleotide sequence: TGTGCCAGCAGCGCCGGACAGGGGTTGAACGAGCAGTACTTC.

About this clone: The sample carries other DNA sequences with the same CDR3. This rearrangement joins TRBV6-5 to TRBJ1-5, with 7 bases aligning to TRBD1. In germline, CDR1 is MNHEY, CDR2 SVGAGI. This CDR3 has 14 residues. V gave up 5 bases and J gave up 1 base; unmatched junction bases: 2. CDR3 bases: TGTGCCAGCAGTCGCAGGGGGAGCAATCAGCCCCAGCATTTT. Amino acids: CASSRRGSNQPQHF.

This chain connects TRBV7-9 to TRBJ2-1; 9 bases fit TRBD1. This CDR3 contains 15 residues. Germline assignment: CDR1 SEHNR and CDR2 FQNEAQ (reference sequence). The ends lost 6 bases at V and 5 bases at J; junction bases unmatched: 8. CDR3 DNA: TGTGCCAGCAGGGTCGGACAGGGGAGGAACAATGAGCAGTTCTTC. It encodes CASRVGQGRNNEQFF.

V is TRBV14 and J is TRBJ1-3; no clear D gene. The V end lost 1 base, the J end lost 0 bases, and 10 bases lay between the germline ends. This CDR3 has 16 residues. Germline V gene data show CDR1 as SGHDN and CDR2 as FVKESK. The DNA of the CDR3 is TGTGCCAGCAGCCAAGTGTTGGGCCTCTCTGGAAACACCATATATTTT. This encodes CASSQVLGLSGNTIYF.

This chain joins TRBV9 and TRBJ1-2; a weak D match, TRBD1 (5 bases). The CDR3 is made up of 16 amino acids. V shed 4 bases and J shed 0 bases, with 16 bases lying between them. In germline, CDR1 is SGDLS, CDR2 YYNGEE. CDR3 residues: CASSKTEKHTNYGYTF. The CDR3 nucleotides read TGTGCCAGCAGCAAGACAGAAAAGCATACTAACTATGGCTACACCTTC.

This clone was observed a handful of times. The rearrangement uses TRBV5-3 and TRBJ2-7; D possibly corresponds to TRBD1 (6 bases). TRBV5-3 falls under the ORF class, with uncertain function. With 2 bases removed from V and 0 bases from J, the gap between germline ends came to 9 bases. The CDR3 runs 14 residues. The CDR3 nucleotides read TGTGCCAGAAGCTTCAGGGACAACTCCTACGAGCAGTACTTC. It encodes CARSFRDNSYEQYF.

The CDR3 sequence: CASSEGRGVKGYTF. Written as DNA, the CDR3 is TGTGCCAGCAGCGAGGGGAGGGGGGTTAAAGGCTACACCTTC. The chain recombines TRBV9 with TRBJ1-2, with D perhaps TRBD1 (6 bases). The V end lost 3 bases, the J end lost 8 bases, and 17 bases lay between the germline ends. Germline values: CDR1 SGDLS, CDR2 YYNGEE. The CDR3 length is 14 residues.

The gene calls are TRBV14 and TRBJ2-1, with 13 positions matching TRBD2. The CDR3 covers 15 residues. Germline CDR1 is SGHDN and CDR2 is FVKESK. The J segment lost 7 bases and the V segment lost 4 bases, leaving 4 bases of the junction unmatched. The chain's CDR3 is CASSPGLAGSNEQFF. The CDR3 DNA reads TGTGCCAGCAGCCCGGGACTAGCGGGGAGTAATGAGCAGTTCTTC.

V is TRBV7-2 and J is TRBJ2-1; D call uncertain. V lost 5 bases to trimming and J lost 4 bases, with 6 bases between them. The length of the CDR3 is 12 residues. The germline V gene has CDR1 SGHTA and CDR2 FQGNSA. This CDR3 reads CASSPLYNEQFF. The CDR3, as DNA: TGTGCCAGCAGCCCCCTATACAATGAGCAGTTCTTC.

The chain joins TRBV13 to TRBJ2-3; 8 bases align to TRBD1. This CDR3 has 15 residues. V shed 3 bases, J shed 4 bases, and the junction held 6 bases outside the gene matches. Looked up from germline, CDR1 is PRHDT and CDR2 is FYEKMQ (reference sequence). The CDR3: CASSLGRGRPDTQYF. In DNA form, the CDR3 reads TGTGCCAGCAGCTTGGGCAGGGGGCGGCCAGATACGCAGTATTTT.

The rearrangement uses TRBV6-8 and TRBJ2-1; 10 positions match TRBD2. The CDR3 consists of 17 residues. After removal of 4 bases from V and 2 bases from J, the junction contained 8 bases not matched to a gene. CDR1 and CDR2 (germline): MNHGY, SAAAGT. The CDR3 region is CASSSPPSGRAYNEQFF. DNA of the CDR3: TGTGCCAGCAGTTCCCCCCCGAGCGGGAGGGCCTACAATGAGCAGTTCTTC.

This clone appeared a few times. The chain couples TRBV28 to TRBJ2-1; D unclear. V lost 3 bases and J lost 6, with 18 bases in between. The CDR3 has 16 residues. The germline V gene encodes CDR1 MDHEN and CDR2 SYDVKM. CDR3 sequence reads: CASSFLGSPAFNEQFF. The CDR3 region has the DNA TGTGCCAGCAGTTTCTTGGGTAGCCCAGCCTTCAATGAGCAGTTCTTC.

V usage is TRBV10-2 and J usage is TRBJ1-2; 8 bases agree with TRBD1. Germline CDR1 reads WSHSY; CDR2 reads SAAADI. V shed 4 bases and J 4 bases; nucleotides not matched to a gene: 8. This CDR3 has 15 amino acids. The DNA for the CDR3 is TGCGCCAGCAGTGGTGGACAGGGCGTCTCCTATGGCTACACCTTC. It encodes CASSGGQGVSYGYTF.

The chain has TRBV6-5 and TRBJ2-7; maybe TRBD2 (6 bases). The CDR3 runs 14 residues. Germline assignment: CDR1 MNHEY and CDR2 SVGAGI. The V end lost 4 bases, the J end lost 4 bases, and 14 bases lay between the germline ends. The CDR3 loop is CASSSGLPTYEQYF. CDR3 coding DNA: TGTGCCAGCAGTTCGGGACTGCCGACTTACGAGCAGTACTTC.

This chain connects TRBV7-3 to TRBJ2-7; no clear D. This CDR3 region has 13 residues. Germline lookup yields CDR1 SGHTA and CDR2 FQGTGA. V lost 5 bases, J lost 5 bases, and 13 bases lay in between. In DNA, the CDR3 is TGTGCCAGCAGCCCGCGACTGTCCGACGAGCAGTACTTC. It yields the protein CASSPRLSDEQYF.

V and J are TRBV6-1 and TRBJ2-5; TRBD1 matches 8 bases. Germline V gene lookup returns CDR1 MNHNS and CDR2 SASEGT. The CDR3 consists of 15 residues. The V segment lost 3 bases and the J segment 5 bases; nucleotides outside the gene matches: 8. CDR3 in DNA: TGTGCCAGCAGTGACCGGACAGGGTGGGCGGAGACCCAGTACTTC. Translating gives CASSDRTGWAETQYF.

This sequence joins TRBV5-1 and TRBJ2-2, with a possible D match to TRBD2 (5 bases). The CDR3 runs 14 residues. V was clipped by 4 bases and J by 7 bases, with 14 bases between them. Germline CDR1 and CDR2: SGHRS and YFSETQ. In DNA form, the CDR3 reads TGCGCCAGCAGCCCGGCGAGGGCTGGCGGGGAGCTGTTTTTT. Translating it yields CASSPARAGGELFF.

The V gene is TRBV6-6, the J gene TRBJ2-7, with no clear D. V was trimmed by 8 bases and J by 0 bases, leaving 11 bases between them. The CDR3 runs 13 residues. Germline CDR1 is MNHNY and CDR2 is SVGAGI (reference sequence). CDR3 sequence: CASAADPSYEQYF. CDR3 nucleotide sequence: TGTGCCAGCGCGGCAGACCCCTCCTACGAGCAGTACTTC.

The J gene is TRBJ2-1, the V gene TRBV1; the table names TRBD2, a call not compared with the DNA. TRBV1 counts as a pseudogene. CDR3 length equals 16 residues. CDR3: CTSSQPLAGGPNEQFF. In DNA, the CDR3 is TGCACCAGCAGCCAACCACTAGCGGGAGGGCCGAATGAGCAGTTCTTC.

The J gene is TRBJ1-2, the V gene TRBV5-6; maybe TRBD1 (5 bases). V lost 0 bases and J lost 0, with 9 bases in between. Germline V gives CDR1 SGHDT, CDR2 YYEEEE. CDR3 length equals 15 residues. CDR3 in amino acids: CASSLGQRTNYGYTF. In nucleotides, the CDR3 is TGTGCCAGCAGCTTGGGACAGCGAACTAACTATGGCTACACCTTC.

The chain recombines TRBV30 with TRBJ1-4; D is perhaps TRBD1 (5 bases). Germline assignment: CDR1 GTSNPN and CDR2 SVGIG (reference sequence). V lost 3 bases to trimming and J lost 6 bases, with 14 bases between them. This CDR3 region has 14 residues. For the CDR3, the DNA is TGTGCCTGGAGAACTTCTGGGGCACATGAAAAACTGTTTTTT. Protein sequence: CAWRTSGAHEKLFF.

This clone was observed many times. V is TRBV6-1 and J is TRBJ2-1; no clear D. This CDR3 has 14 amino acids. V dropped 5 bases and J dropped 4 bases, with 12 bases sitting between them. Germline V CDR1 and CDR2: MNHNS, SASEGT. Written as DNA, the CDR3 is TGTGCCAGCAGTTCCAACCTAGATTACAATGAGCAGTTCTTC. Its protein product is CASSSNLDYNEQFF.

The genes are TRBV5-6 and TRBJ2-7; 13 bases fit TRBD2. The V gene's germline CDR1 is SGHDT and CDR2 YYEEEE. This CDR3 contains 15 residues. Trimming at V came to 2 bases and at J to 6 bases, leaving 5 bases not matched to a gene. The CDR3 DNA follows: TGTGCCAGCAGCTTAGGACTAGCGGGAGTATCCGAGCAGTACTTC. Residues: CASSLGLAGVSEQYF.

The rearrangement joins TRBV2 to TRBJ1-2; 7 bases line up with TRBD1. V trimming: 7 bases; J trimming: 3 bases; junction bases outside the gene matches: 2. The CDR3 length is 12 residues. Per the germline V gene, CDR1 is SNHLY and CDR2 is FYNNEI. In nucleotides, the CDR3 is TGTGCCAGCAAAGGGGGCTACTATGGCTACACCTTC. Translating gives CASKGGYYGYTF.